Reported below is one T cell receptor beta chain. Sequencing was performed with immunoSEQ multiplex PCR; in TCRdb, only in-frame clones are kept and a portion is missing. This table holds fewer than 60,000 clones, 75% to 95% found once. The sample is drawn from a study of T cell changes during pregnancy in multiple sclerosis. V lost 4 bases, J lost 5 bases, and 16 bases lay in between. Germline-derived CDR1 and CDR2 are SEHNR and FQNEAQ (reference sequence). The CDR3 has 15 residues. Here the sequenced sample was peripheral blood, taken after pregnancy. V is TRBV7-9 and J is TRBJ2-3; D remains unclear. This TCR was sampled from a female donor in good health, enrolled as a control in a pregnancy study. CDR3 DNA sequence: TGTGCCAGCAGCTCCGACTCAAGGAGAGGAGATACGCAGTATTTT. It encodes CASSSDSRRGDTQYF.